These 25 T cell receptor beta chains originate from one sample sequenced in a study of blood T cell repertoires in COVID-19. The assay was immunoSEQ multiplex PCR, and TCRdb's table has in-frame clones only and misses some. This table holds more than 200,000 clones, nearly 90% found once. The sample consisted of PBMCs or T cells enriched from blood (not recorded which). These receptors were obtained from a woman under 40 with acute COVID-19.

The chain employs TRBV5-1 and TRBJ1-4, with a tentative D call TRBD1 (6 bases). Trimming stripped 4 bases from V and 5 bases from J, with 24 bases between. CDR1 and CDR2 (germline): SGHRS, YFSETQ. There are 18 residues in the CDR3. CDR3 in amino acids: CASSPGAGRGPPNEKLFF. CDR3 coding DNA: TGCGCCAGCAGCCCCGGAGCCGGCAGGGGTCCCCCCAATGAAAAACTGTTTTTT. The complete variable domain, with remaining parts taken from reference TRBV5-1 and TRBJ1-4, reads KAGVTQTPRYLIKTRGQQVTLSCSPISGHRSVSWYQQTPGQGLQFLFEYFSETQRNKGNFPGRFSGRQFSNSRSEMNVSTLELGDSALYLCASSPGAGRGPPNEKLFFGSGTQLSVL.

The CDR3 protein is CASSQESARAYGYTF. The CDR3 DNA reads TGCGCCAGCAGCCAAGAATCAGCCAGGGCCTATGGCTACACCTTC. The genes are TRBV4-1 and TRBJ1-2; maybe TRBD1 (5 bases). The CDR3 length is 15 residues. The V gene's germline CDR1 is MGHRA and CDR2 YSYEKL. Trimming took off 0 bases at V and 4 bases at J, with 12 bases between the two ends.

V and J are TRBV6-7 and TRBJ2-1; maybe TRBD2 (6 bases). TRBV6-7 is given ORF status, its function remaining uncertain. The CDR3 totals 17 residues. Trimming removed 11 bases at V and 1 base at J, with 24 bases between. The CDR3 nucleotides read TGTGCCCGCTTGTCTGGCGGGGTCGATTCATCCTACAATGAGCAGTTCTTC. Protein sequence: CARLSGGVDSSYNEQFF.

J is TRBJ1-5 and V is TRBV6-5; 7 bases agree with TRBD1. Germline CDR1 MNHEY, CDR2 SVGAGI. V gave up 6 bases and J gave up 7 bases; unmatched junction bases: 9. The CDR3 has 14 amino acids. Here the CDR3 DNA reads TGTGCCAGCAGCCTCAACAGGGGTGGGCAGCCCCAGCATTTT. This encodes CASSLNRGGQPQHF.

The rearrangement uses TRBV9 and TRBJ1-3; weak D call: TRBD1 (6 bases). CDR3 length: 16 residues. Germline V gives CDR1 SGDLS, CDR2 YYNGEE. V was pared by 0 bases and J by 5 bases, with 15 bases between. CDR3 in DNA: TGTGCCAGCAGCGTAGGAAGGACAGAGGAAAGAAACACCATATATTTT. Residues: CASSVGRTEERNTIYF.

The chain employs TRBV11-2 and TRBJ2-5; 16 positions match TRBD2. This CDR3 has 16 amino acids. The germline gives CDR1 SGHAT, CDR2 FQNNGV. V shed 4 bases and J 3 bases; nucleotides not matched to a gene: 2. CDR3 amino acids: CASSSGTSGGEETQYF. CDR3 bases: TGTGCCAGCAGCTCCGGGACTAGCGGGGGGGAAGAGACCCAGTACTTC. Filled out from reference TRBV11-2 and TRBJ2-5, the complete variable domain reads EAGVAQSPRYKIIEKRQSVAFWCNPISGHATLYWYQQILGQGPKLLIQFQNNGVVDDSQLPKDRFSAERLKGVDSTLKIQPAKLEDSAVYLCASSSGTSGGEETQYFGPGTRLLVL.

V is TRBV27 and J is TRBJ2-3; 7 bases agree with TRBD2. Germline V lookup: CDR1 MNHEY, CDR2 SMNVEV (reference sequence). The V and J ends lost 5 bases and 8 bases, in that order; junction bases with no gene match: 19. The CDR3 runs to 17 residues. The DNA for the CDR3 is TGTGCCAGCAGTCCCTCCAGTCCCGGGGGAGGGCGTGGTACGCAGTATTTT. Residues: CASSPSSPGGGRGTQYF.

The chain employs TRBV12-3 or TRBV12-4 and TRBJ2-5, with TRBD2 as a possible D gene (5 bases). V lost 1 base, J lost 5 bases, and 8 bases lay in between. The CDR3 spans 13 residues. CDR3 coding DNA: TGTGCCAGCAGTTTAGTTGGAGGTGAGACCCAGTACTTC. Protein product: CASSLVGGETQYF.

The V gene is TRBV15, the J gene TRBJ1-2; D remains ambiguous. The CDR3 consists of 14 residues. V lost 1 base to trimming and J lost 8 bases, with 14 bases between them. CDR1 and CDR2 (germline): LNHNV, YYDKDF (reference sequence). The DNA for the CDR3 is TGTGCCACCAGCAGAGCCAACGGGAATTGGGGCTACACCTTC. This codes for CATSRANGNWGYTF.

This chain links TRBV6-6 with TRBJ1-4; 9 bases fit TRBD1. Germline assignment: CDR1 MNHNY and CDR2 SVGAGI (reference sequence). The V and J ends lost 5 bases and 8 bases, in that order; junction bases with no gene match: 6. This CDR3 is 14 amino acids long. For the CDR3, the DNA is TGTGCCAGCAGTCTTACAGGGGGCTGGGAAAAACTGTTTTTT. Protein product: CASSLTGGWEKLFF.

The genes are TRBV2 and TRBJ1-1; the match to TRBD1 covers 7 bases. CDR1 is SNHLY, CDR2 FYNNEI, per germline. V was clipped by 4 bases and J by 3 bases; unmatched bases: 5. CDR3 size: 14 residues. DNA for the CDR3: TGTGCCAGCAGTGTAGACAGGGTCGACACTGAAGCTTTCTTT. This encodes CASSVDRVDTEAFF.

CDR3 region: CASSLYGAGQPQHF. In DNA, the CDR3 is TGCGCCAGCAGCTTGTATGGGGCTGGGCAGCCCCAGCATTTT. The V gene is TRBV5-1, the J gene TRBJ1-5, with a possible D match to TRBD1 (5 bases). CDR3 length equals 14 residues. Germline V gives CDR1 SGHRS, CDR2 YFSETQ. V lost 1 base to trimming and J lost 7 bases, with 12 bases between them.

The J gene is TRBJ2-5, the V gene TRBV30; 8 bases line up with TRBD1. J lost 1 base, V lost 1 base, and 2 bases had no gene match. The germline CDR1 and CDR2 sequences are GTSNPN and SVGIG (reference sequence). This CDR3 spans 14 amino acids. CDR3 sequence: CAWSGQGSQETQYF. The CDR3 DNA is TGTGCCTGGAGTGGACAGGGGTCCCAAGAGACCCAGTACTTC.

This clone came up a few times. The CDR3 sequence is CASSLVEGGYTF. DNA of the CDR3: TGTGCCAGCAGCTTAGTGGAGGGAGGCTACACCTTC. This rearrangement joins TRBV7-9 to TRBJ1-2, with D hard to call. V lost 1 base, J lost 8 bases, and 8 bases lay in between. The CDR3 is 12 amino acids. Germline V gene lookup returns CDR1 SEHNR and CDR2 FQNEAQ (reference sequence).

The V and J genes are TRBV9 and TRBJ1-2; D remains ambiguous. The germline V gene has CDR1 SGDLS and CDR2 YYNGEE. The CDR3 has 13 amino acids. V shed 0 bases and J shed 8 bases, with 11 bases lying between them. In DNA, the CDR3 is TGTGCCAGCAGCGTAGCGGAACAGCCGGGCTACACCTTC. Its protein is CASSVAEQPGYTF.

This rearrangement joins TRBV4-3 to TRBJ1-6, with unresolved D. Trimming removed 0 bases at V and 10 bases at J, with 16 bases between. Per germline, CDR1 LGHNA and CDR2 YSLEER. The CDR3 is 16 residues long. The CDR3 spells CASSQDVSLTLSPLHF. The CDR3 nucleotides read TGCGCCAGCAGCCAAGATGTGAGCCTTACCTTATCACCCCTCCACTTT.

Concerning this clone: This same CDR3 is encoded by further DNA sequences in the sample. The chain links TRBV6-5 to TRBJ2-7, with TRBD2 as a possible D gene (6 bases). The germline V gene encodes CDR1 MNHEY and CDR2 SVGAGI. Trimming shortened V by 0 bases and J by 4 bases, and 13 bases separated the two germline ends. CDR3 length equals 15 residues. The CDR3 loop is CASSYSKGRGYEQYF. The CDR3 DNA reads TGTGCCAGCAGTTACTCGAAAGGTCGGGGGTACGAGCAGTACTTC.

This clone was recorded a few times. The chain links TRBV14 to TRBJ1-4, with 8 positions matching TRBD1. Germline CDR1 SGHDN, CDR2 FVKESK. V was pared by 4 bases and J by 8 bases, with 12 bases of the junction left unmatched. The CDR3 extends over 16 amino acids. Written as DNA, the CDR3 is TGTGCCAGCAGCCCTGGGGGCGCAGGGGGCAACGAAAAACTGTTTTTT. This gives the protein CASSPGGAGGNEKLFF.

V gene TRBV25-1 combines with J gene TRBJ2-7, with a tentative D call TRBD1 (6 bases). V was pared by 8 bases and J by 7 bases, with 33 bases between. CDR1 is MGHDK and CDR2 is SYGVNS in the germline V gene. CDR3 length equals 18 residues. CDR3 sequence: CASSLFPLRQVNNGEQYF. CDR3 in DNA: TGTGCCAGCTCCTTATTCCCCCTAAGACAGGTTAATAACGGGGAGCAGTACTTC.

This chain connects TRBV6-5 to TRBJ1-2; D call uncertain. Between the trimmed V and J ends, which lost 2 bases and 7 bases, there was a span of 11 bases. Looked up from germline, CDR1 is MNHEY and CDR2 is SVGAGI. The CDR3 is made up of 13 amino acids. CDR3 in amino acids: CASSYPGTGGYTF. In DNA form, the CDR3 reads TGTGCCAGCAGTTACCCTGGAACGGGTGGCTACACCTTC.

The V and J genes are TRBV7-9 and TRBJ1-4, with 11 nucleotides matching TRBD1. This CDR3 is built from 14 residues. The trim removed 5 bases at V and 6 bases at J, leaving 2 bases unmatched. Germline V gives CDR1 SEHNR, CDR2 FQNEAQ (reference sequence). The CDR3: CASSRTGGDEKLFF. CDR3 bases: TGTGCCAGCAGCCGGACAGGGGGCGATGAAAAACTGTTTTTT.

This clone was seen only once. The V gene is TRBV6-5, the J gene TRBJ1-6; D remains ambiguous. The V end was cut by 2 bases, the J end by 2 bases, with 7 bases between. Germline CDR1 MNHEY, CDR2 SVGAGI. This CDR3 has 15 residues. The CDR3 nucleotides are TGTGCCAGCAGTTACGGTCAGACCTATAATTCACCCCTCCACTTT. Translation gives CASSYGQTYNSPLHF.

The CDR3 DNA is TGTGCCAGTACCTCCGTGGGGGGGGACCCTCTCAATCAGCCCCAGCATTTT. Translating it yields CASTSVGGDPLNQPQHF. This sequence joins TRBV19 and TRBJ1-5, with D possibly matching TRBD1 (5 bases). The CDR3 length is 17 residues. Trimming left V 7 bases short and J 3 bases short, with 22 bases between. In germline, CDR1 is LNHDA, CDR2 SQIVND (reference sequence).

This clone has a handful of counts. Here the CDR3 reads CSARTHNEQFF. CDR3 bases: TGCAGTGCTAGGACACACAATGAGCAGTTCTTC. The V and J genes are TRBV20-1 and TRBJ2-1, with D unresolved. V was cut by 3 bases and J by 5 bases, with 5 bases left in between. Germline loops: CDR1 DFQATT, CDR2 SNEGSKA (reference sequence). The CDR3 runs to 11 residues.

The chain couples TRBV5-1 to TRBJ1-6; TRBD1 matches 9 bases. Per the germline V gene, CDR1 is SGHRS and CDR2 is YFSETQ. Trimming cost V 4 bases and J 1 base; bases outside gene matches: 3. The CDR3 totals 16 residues. CDR3 protein: CASSVDRGSYNSPLHF. Written as DNA, the CDR3 is TGCGCCAGCAGCGTGGACAGGGGATCCTATAATTCACCCCTCCACTTT.